What follows describes a single T cell receptor (beta chain). Its antigen remains unidentified. The input lacks base qualities; no much larger clone sits a single base away. TCRbeta CDR3 regions were amplified from genomic DNA using the immunoSEQ Assay, a bias-controlled multiplex PCR. In the authors' own workflow: The number of nucleated cells in each sample was estimated by amplification of reference gene primers within the assay. To quantify the absolute abundance of each unique TCRbeta CDR3 rearrangement, sequence reads were collapsed and filtered. For each sample, productive Simpson clonality was calculated as the square root of Simpson's diversity index over productive rearrangements. This is the immuneACCESS table as TCRdb keeps it, with only in-frame sequences that have V and J called. A part of the clones is gone; compared with another copy, unresolved V genes explain less than half, and the rest is unexplained. That table supplies the V and J calls and clone size; D and trimming were determined from the DNA. The table for this sample lists more than 90,000 clones; about 85% of them were counted only once. Jointly, the top ten make up 12% of the sample.

This sample is part of a study of blood T cell repertoires in COVID-19 (dated by TCRdb to about 2020). The study in broad terms: Samples from collaborators originated in the United States, Italy and Spain and spanned both the acute and convalescent phases of COVID-19. The material from the prospective study consisted of cDNA or gDNA derived from T cells, B-cell-depleted T cells, or PBMCs. The dataset comprised deeply sampled blood TCRbeta repertoires from subjects exposed to, actively infected with, or recovered from COVID-19. The repertoires were released in a freely available public database meant as a resource for research on the immune response to SARS-CoV-2. The samples were drawn from the first 160 participants of the ongoing ImmuneRACE study and from more than 1,000 subjects provided by 6 global collaborators. A de-identified subject ID, COVID-19 status, age in years and sex were almost always included in the sample metadata. Where HLA class I and class II types were available, the types were taken from metadata supplied by the sample provider, not from assay-based typing.

For this chain, trimming is 6 bases at the V end and 3 bases at the J end, and the number of junction bases without a gene match is 4. The germline V gene (reference sequence) provides CDR1 LNHDA and CDR2 SQIVND. Inclusive of the bounding cysteine and phenylalanine, the CDR3 is 13 residues long. Just CDR3 DNA is preserved here, 39 bases in frame from base 1. Here is what the overall study found, with its caveats: The amount of clinical and demographic metadata varied by source and participant and was provided uncurated.

The collaborating institutions used their own protocols to collect whole blood in K2EDTA tubes. For TCRbeta analysis, collaborators shipped samples in one of three forms: frozen whole blood, isolated PBMCs, or DNA extracted from either of those sample types. This clonotype was obtained from a human donor in a cohort sampled during active COVID-19. Sequenced input: peripheral blood. The chain is encoded by TRBV19 joined to TRBJ1-1; 7 bases in between match TRBD1. The bases are TGTGCCAGTAGAGACAGGGCGGACACTGAAGCTTTCTTT. Its translation reads: CASRDRADTEAFF.